The present T cell receptor (beta chain) was sequenced within a study of technical replicates of blood from several donors. The germline gives CDR1 SGHDN, CDR2 FVKESK. The CDR3 has 15 residues. The V and J ends lost 4 bases and 3 bases respectively, with 13 bases between them. The method was immunoSEQ multiplex PCR; TCRdb's version includes in-frame clones alone and lacks a portion of them. The sample consists of about 89,000 clones, around 95% of them appearing once. The count of this clone is one. The sequencing input was T cells isolated from PBMCs. This chain uses TRBV14 with TRBJ2-1, with no clear D. The clonotype originates from a human donor in good health. For the CDR3, the DNA is TGTGCCAGCAGCCGCCTAGGTGCGGTCTACAATGAGCAGTTCTTC. It yields the protein CASSRLGAVYNEQFF.